What follows describes a single TCR beta chain. TCR beta sequences were obtained from blood CD8+ and CD4+ T cells. Negative isolation was used for CD8+ and CD4+ T cells and FACS enrichment for TEMRA cells. The record originates from a study of CD8 T cells in Susac syndrome. Germline values: CDR1 LNHDA, CDR2 SQIVND (reference sequence). The CDR3 extends over 14 amino acids. Between the trimmed V and J ends, which lost 7 bases and 6 bases, there was a span of 16 bases. RNA amounts of about 0.45 to 1 ug underwent reverse transcription with random hexamers. An immunoSEQ multiplex PCR generated amplified TCR beta CDR3 products spanning 54 Vbeta and 13 Jbeta. Each CDR3 protein gets one entry after TCRdb re-called the immunoSEQ multiplex PCR reads with MiXCR. The sample shows some 400,000 distinct CDR3 sequences, approximately 85% of them seen only once.

The clonotype originates from a human donor with multiple sclerosis. The chain recombines TRBV19 with TRBJ2-1; the D is unclear. Sequenced material: CD8+ T cells from PBMCs. The CDR3 nucleotides read TGTGCCAGTACCCTGTCAGTGACCCCCAATGAGCAGTTCTTC. It yields the protein CASTLSVTPNEQFF.